Each of the 15 T cell receptor beta chains below was sequenced from the same sample in a study of regulatory T cells in long-lasting Graves disease. The sample's time point: persistent/refractory GD, antithyroid drugs over 5 years with positive TRAb. RNA from PBMCs was the source of the TCR library. In building TCR beta libraries, iRepertoire HTBI primers were used together with Arm-PCR of CDR3 regions. TCRdb analysed the multiplex PCR reads with MiXCR anew, one entry per CDR3 protein. Of about 460,000 distinct CDR3 sequences listed, less than 25% were seen once; the top ten hold over 10%. Source: peripheral blood mononuclear cells (PBMCs), taken when the disease was refractory, from a patient treated with antithyroid drugs. Source of these receptors: a female donor with Graves disease.

At least ten counts were recorded for this clonotype. V gene TRBV5-6 combines with J gene TRBJ1-2; D is unresolved. Trimming left V 1 base short and J 7 bases short, with 11 bases between. The CDR3 runs to 13 residues. CDR1 and CDR2 (germline): SGHDT, YYEEEE. The CDR3 loop reads CASSLRALGGYTF. The CDR3, as DNA: TGTGCCAGCAGCTTGCGCGCATTGGGTGGCTACACCTTC.

This clonotype was recorded many times. The rearrangement links TRBV6-1 to TRBJ2-5; 7 bases are a match to TRBD2. This CDR3 comprises 18 residues. V was pared by 0 bases and J by 4 bases, with 14 bases of the junction left unmatched. Germline V gives CDR1 MNHNS, CDR2 SASEGT. The CDR3 loop reads CASSEADPSLWGGETQYF. CDR3 coding DNA: TGTGCCAGCAGTGAAGCGGACCCCAGTTTGTGGGGGGGAGAGACCCAGTACTTC.

There are a few counts of this clonotype. The chain links TRBV28 to TRBJ2-7; 9 bases are a match to TRBD2. CDR1 is MDHEN and CDR2 is SYDVKM in the germline V gene. The CDR3 loop spans 15 amino acids. The junction had 5 bases not matched to a gene; V was cut back by 2 bases and J by 3 bases. The CDR3 spells CASSLPSGDNYEQYF. The CDR3 nucleotides read TGTGCCAGCAGTTTACCTAGCGGGGATAACTACGAGCAGTACTTC.

The chain uses TRBV6-1 and TRBJ1-3; TRBD1 is a possible D gene (6 bases). Trimming removed 7 bases at V and 4 bases at J, with 11 bases between. The CDR3 is 13 amino acids. CDR1 is MNHNS and CDR2 is SASEGT in the germline V gene. CDR3 coding DNA: TGTGCCAGCACCCGCGGACAGGGAAACACCATATATTTT. It yields the protein CASTRGQGNTIYF.

This clonotype was counted at least ten times. The chain is built from TRBV12-3 or TRBV12-4 and TRBJ2-7; 7 nucleotides agree with TRBD2. The V segment lost 3 bases and the J segment 6 bases; nucleotides outside the gene matches: 2. The CDR3 is made up of 12 amino acids. The CDR3 DNA reads as TGTGCCAGCAGTTTTATAGCGGGCGAGCAGTACTTC. Its protein product is CASSFIAGEQYF.

V usage is TRBV29-1 and J usage is TRBJ1-5; 12 bases are shared with TRBD1. The CDR3 runs 14 residues. V shed 4 bases and J 5 bases; nucleotides not matched to a gene: 3. Germline CDR1 and CDR2: SQVTM and ANQGSEA. In nucleotides, the CDR3 is TGCAGCGTTGGAGGGACAGGGGGCGATCAGCCCCAGCATTTT. The encoded protein is CSVGGTGGDQPQHF.

The genes are TRBV5-1 and TRBJ2-7, with 7 positions matching TRBD2. In germline, CDR1 is SGHRS, CDR2 YFSETQ. This CDR3 has 14 amino acids. After removal of 4 bases from V and 2 bases from J, the junction contained 6 bases not matched to a gene. CDR3 amino acids: CASSEAGTAYEQYF. CDR3 coding DNA: TGCGCCAGCAGCGAAGCGGGGACTGCCTACGAGCAGTACTTC.

This clonotype was seen repeatedly, ten times or more. This chain joins TRBV12-3 or TRBV12-4 and TRBJ1-1; maybe TRBD1 (6 bases). V lost 6 bases, J lost 4 bases, and 12 bases lay in between. This CDR3 has 13 residues. CDR3 loop: CASSRGEGTEAFF. DNA of the CDR3: TGTGCCAGCAGCAGGGGCGAGGGCACTGAAGCTTTCTTT.

This chain uses TRBV3-1 with TRBJ2-7; no clear D. The CDR3 sequence is 12 residues long. Germline CDR1 and CDR2: LGHDT and YNNKEL (reference sequence). V was clipped by 3 bases and J by 6 bases, with 9 bases between them. The CDR3 DNA reads TGTGCCAGCAGCCACGGCGAGTCCGAGCAGTACTTC. This sequence encodes CASSHGESEQYF.

This clonotype was detected only a few times. The gene calls are TRBV6-9 and TRBJ2-4, with a possible D match to TRBD1 (5 bases). Germline-derived CDR1 and CDR2 are MNHGY and SVAAGI. Trimming shortened V by 2 bases and J by 0 bases, and 11 bases separated the two germline ends. The CDR3 consists of 16 residues. The CDR3 sequence: CASSYGAGLAKNIQYF. The CDR3, as DNA: TGTGCCAGCAGTTATGGCGCAGGGCTAGCCAAAAACATTCAGTACTTC.

This clonotype was seen repeatedly, ten times or more. This chain links TRBV12-3 or TRBV12-4 with TRBJ1-2; D gene uncertain. V lost 6 bases, J lost 1 base, and 6 bases lay in between. The CDR3 sequence is 12 residues long. CDR3 DNA sequence: TGTGCCAGCAGACGGTTTAACTATGGCTACACCTTC. As protein: CASRRFNYGYTF.

The chain couples TRBV29-1 to TRBJ2-2; 8 nucleotides line up with TRBD1. V lost 5 bases to trimming and J lost 1 base; unmatched junction nucleotides: 3. The CDR3 is 14 amino acids. The germline V gene encodes CDR1 SQVTM and CDR2 ANQGSEA. CDR3 nucleotides: TGCAGCGTTTCCGGGACAGGGAACACCGGGGAGCTGTTTTTT. It yields the protein CSVSGTGNTGELFF.

The table lists this clonotype with a few counts. The rearrangement uses TRBV19 and TRBJ1-1; a possible D gene is TRBD1 (6 bases). The CDR3 totals 12 residues. The V end was cut by 11 bases, the J end by 6 bases, with 16 bases between. CDR1 is LNHDA and CDR2 is SQIVND in the germline V gene (reference sequence). CDR3 loop: CAGTGWRAEAFF. DNA for the CDR3: TGTGCCGGTACAGGGTGGCGTGCTGAAGCTTTCTTT. The full variable domain, its missing parts supplied by reference TRBV19 and TRBJ1-1, is DGGITQSPKYLFRKEGQNVTLSCEQNLNHDAMYWYRQDPGQGLRLIYYSQIVNDFQKGDIAEGYSVSREKKESFPLTVTSAQKNPTAFYLCAGTGWRAEAFFGQGTRLTVV.

The V call is TRBV7-8, the J call TRBJ1-1; TRBD1 is a possible D gene (6 bases). The CDR3 has 13 residues. CDR1 and CDR2 (germline): SGHVS, FQNEAQ. The V and J ends lost 2 bases and 7 bases respectively, with 11 bases between them. The CDR3 DNA reads as TGTGCCAGCAGCTTACAACAAGGGGGTGAAGCTTTCTTT. Protein: CASSLQQGGEAFF.

This clonotype was seen at least ten times. The chain joins TRBV12-3 or TRBV12-4 to TRBJ1-2, with a tentative D call TRBD1 (5 bases). Trimming took off 4 bases at V and 0 bases at J, with 15 bases between the two ends. CDR3 length: 16 amino acids. The CDR3 sequence is CASSSSWGSTNYGYTF. CDR3 DNA: TGTGCCAGCAGTTCCAGTTGGGGGTCCACTAACTATGGCTACACCTTC.